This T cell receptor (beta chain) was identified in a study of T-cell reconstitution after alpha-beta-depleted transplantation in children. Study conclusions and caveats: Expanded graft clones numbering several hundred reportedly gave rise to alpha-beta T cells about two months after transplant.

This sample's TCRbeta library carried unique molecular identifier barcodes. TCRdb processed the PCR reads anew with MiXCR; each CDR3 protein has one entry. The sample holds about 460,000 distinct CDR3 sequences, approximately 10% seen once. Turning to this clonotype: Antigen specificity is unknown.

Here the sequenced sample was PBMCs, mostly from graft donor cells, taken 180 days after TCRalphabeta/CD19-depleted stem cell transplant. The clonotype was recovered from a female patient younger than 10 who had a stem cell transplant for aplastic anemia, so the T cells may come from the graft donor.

For the CDR3, the DNA is TGTGCCAGCAGCGCGCTAGAAACCATGGGACGGGACGAGCAGTACTTC. It is translated as CASSALETMGRDEQYF. This chain links TRBV9 with TRBJ2-7; D possibly uses TRBD1 or TRBD2 (5 bases each). The CDR3 runs to 16 residues. Germline V gene lookup returns CDR1 SGDLS and CDR2 YYNGEE. Trimming took off 3 bases at V and 5 bases at J, with 21 bases between the two ends.